Presented here are 27 T cell receptor beta chains from one specimen sequenced in a study of graft-versus-host responses after intestinal transplantation (dated by TCRdb to the early 2020s). The library relied on the immunoSEQ multiplex PCR assay. The immuneACCESS repertoire file appears here via TCRdb, limited to in-frame rearrangements. These files lack a portion of the clones; in checked studies, under half of the deficit traces to unresolved V genes, and the cause of the others is not known. In this sample the table shows about 100,000 clones, approximately 86% of which occur a single time. The ten largest clonotypes hold around 0.73% of the sample. Their cognate antigens are unknown. Per the publication, the time point label means: cells obtained before transplantation from donor or recipient. The sample in question was unstimulated CD4+ T cells sorted from spleen or lymph node cells, obtained before transplant. These receptor sequences come from a human donor who was the organ donor for an intestinal transplant.

The rearrangement joins TRBV4-1 to TRBJ1-5; D is undetermined. The V end was cut by 0 bases, the J end by 7 bases, with 10 bases between. The CDR3 is 14 residues long. Per germline, CDR1 MGHRA and CDR2 YSYEKL. The CDR3 nucleotides read TGCGCCAGCAGCCAAGATGAGGGCAGGCAGCCCCAGCATTTT. Translating gives CASSQDEGRQPQHF.

The chain joins TRBV5-6 to TRBJ2-2, with 8 bases fitting TRBD1. The trim removed 1 base at V and 6 bases at J, leaving 11 bases unmatched. There are 17 residues in the CDR3. Germline CDR1 reads SGHDT; CDR2 reads YYEEEE. CDR3 sequence (DNA): TGTGCCAGCAGCTTGAGTTCCTCCAGGGGGCGTGCCGGGGAGCTGTTTTTT. This codes for CASSLSSSRGRAGELFF.

The V call is TRBV10-2, the J call TRBJ1-1; the D gene is possibly TRBD1 (5 bases). Germline V gives CDR1 WSHSY, CDR2 SAAADI. V was trimmed by 7 bases and J by 0 bases, leaving 12 bases between them. This CDR3 has 14 amino acids. CDR3 loop: CASKGEGMNTEAFF. CDR3 bases: TGCGCCAGCAAGGGTGAGGGGATGAACACTGAAGCTTTCTTT.

The chain recombines TRBV19 with TRBJ1-5; D is possibly TRBD1 (5 bases). CDR1 and CDR2 from the germline V gene are LNHDA and SQIVND (reference sequence). The V and J ends lost 5 bases and 0 bases respectively, with 20 bases between them. There are 18 residues in the CDR3. The CDR3 nucleotides read TGTGCCAGTAGTCCGGGGGTAGGCAGCCCTTATAGCAATCAGCCCCAGCATTTT. Its translation is CASSPGVGSPYSNQPQHF.

This clone was observed once. The chain couples TRBV28 to TRBJ2-6, with 8 nucleotides matching TRBD1. The trim removed 6 bases at V and 4 bases at J, leaving 5 bases unmatched. The CDR3 loop spans 15 amino acids. Looked up from germline, CDR1 is MDHEN and CDR2 is SYDVKM. For the CDR3, the DNA is TGTGCCAGCAGCAACAGGGGGGTCGGGGCCAACGTCCTGACTTTC. This translates into CASSNRGVGANVLTF.

The gene calls are TRBV9 and TRBJ2-2; tentative D call: TRBD2 (5 bases). This CDR3 has 15 amino acids. The germline gives CDR1 SGDLS, CDR2 YYNGEE. V shed 4 bases and J shed 4 bases, with 14 bases lying between them. The CDR3 loop is CASSLPGAGTGELFF. The DNA for the CDR3 is TGTGCCAGCAGCCTCCCGGGCGCGGGCACCGGGGAGCTGTTTTTT.

This chain connects TRBV11-3 to TRBJ2-1; no definite D call. Trimming removed 2 bases at V and 9 bases at J, with 11 bases between. Per the germline V gene, CDR1 is SGHNT and CDR2 is YENEEA. CDR3 size: 13 residues. This CDR3 reads CASSLPEGREQFF. CDR3 nucleotides: TGTGCCAGCAGCTTACCGGAAGGGCGTGAGCAGTTCTTC.

The chain recombines TRBV6-5 with TRBJ2-3; tentatively, D is TRBD2 (6 bases). Trimming stripped 7 bases from V and 9 bases from J, with 17 bases between. The CDR3 length is 13 residues. CDR1 and CDR2 from the germline V gene are MNHEY and SVGAGI. CDR3 residues: CASTKSSGGTQYF. CDR3 bases: TGTGCCAGCACGAAGTCCTCTGGAGGGACGCAGTATTTT.

The CDR3 spells CASSKTARDTEAFF. DNA for the CDR3: TGCGCCAGCAGCAAGACCGCGAGGGACACTGAAGCTTTCTTT. The rearrangement links TRBV10-2 to TRBJ1-1, with D hard to call. The V gene lost 6 bases and the J gene lost 3 bases, with 14 bases spanning the gap. CDR1 and CDR2 (germline): WSHSY, SAAADI. The CDR3 is 14 residues long.

V gene TRBV2 combines with J gene TRBJ2-5; 7 bases fit TRBD2. The CDR3 length is 13 residues. Germline assignment: CDR1 SNHLY and CDR2 FYNNEI. V was pared by 4 bases and J by 7 bases, with 6 bases of the junction left unmatched. The CDR3 loop is CASSGGGEGTQYF. As DNA, the CDR3 is TGTGCCAGCAGTGGGGGTGGGGAGGGGACCCAGTACTTC.

This chain links TRBV6-4 with TRBJ2-2; tentative D call: TRBD1 (6 bases). V was pared by 5 bases and J by 3 bases, with 13 bases between. The CDR3 is 15 residues long. Germline V CDR1 and CDR2: MRHNA, SNTAGT. CDR3 coding DNA: TGTGCCAGCAGTCTAACAGGGTCTTACACCGGGGAGCTGTTTTTT. Translated, it gives CASSLTGSYTGELFF.

This chain uses TRBV13 with TRBJ1-4; D not resolved. The V end lost 2 bases, the J end lost 0 bases, and 7 bases lay between the germline ends. Germline values: CDR1 PRHDT, CDR2 FYEKMQ (reference sequence). The CDR3 length is 15 residues. DNA of the CDR3: TGTGCCAGCAGCTTAAGTTCTACAACTAATGAAAAACTGTTTTTT. As protein: CASSLSSTTNEKLFF.

The chain carries TRBV7-2 and TRBJ2-5; 10 bases match TRBD1. The CDR3 contains 14 residues. The junction had 5 bases not matched to a gene; V was cut back by 5 bases and J by 5 bases. Germline loops: CDR1 SGHTA, CDR2 FQGNSA. The DNA for the CDR3 is TGTGCCAGCAGCCTGGACAGGGGGAGGGAGACCCAGTACTTC. It specifies CASSLDRGRETQYF.

The V call is TRBV19, the J call TRBJ2-7; 7 nucleotides match TRBD1. The CDR3 sequence is 14 residues long. The V and J ends lost 5 bases and 0 bases, in that order; junction bases with no gene match: 4. Germline CDR1 is LNHDA and CDR2 is SQIVND (reference sequence). The CDR3 DNA is TGTGCCAGTAGTTTCGACAGGGACTCCTACGAGCAGTACTTC. The encoded protein is CASSFDRDSYEQYF.

The table lists this clone with a count of one. CDR3 bases: TGTGCCTGGAGTGTAAAATCGGGACAGGGGGTCCCCGGTGGCTACACCTTC. This encodes CAWSVKSGQGVPGGYTF. The chain couples TRBV30 to TRBJ1-2; 11 bases fit TRBD1. The CDR3 runs to 17 residues. V lost 0 bases to trimming and J lost 7 bases; unmatched junction nucleotides: 13. The V gene's germline CDR1 is GTSNPN and CDR2 SVGIG (reference sequence).

J is TRBJ1-1 and V is TRBV19, with D maybe TRBD1 (6 bases). The CDR3 extends over 13 amino acids. V dropped 5 bases and J dropped 3 bases, with 10 bases sitting between them. Germline V gene lookup returns CDR1 LNHDA and CDR2 SQIVND (reference sequence). The CDR3 bases are TGTGCCAGTAGTGCTCAGGGGTACACTGAAGCTTTCTTT. It encodes CASSAQGYTEAFF.

The chain is built from TRBV18 and TRBJ1-1; D is ambiguous. CDR1 and CDR2 from the germline V gene are KGHSH and LQKENI. The CDR3 is 14 amino acids. Trimming removed 3 bases at V and 3 bases at J, with 11 bases between. The DNA of the CDR3 is TGTGCCAGCTCACCGACAAGTAAGGACACTGAAGCTTTCTTT. It codes for CASSPTSKDTEAFF.

The chain is built from TRBV6-6 and TRBJ2-1, with 11 bases identical to TRBD2. The J segment lost 6 bases and the V segment lost 2 bases, leaving 6 bases of the junction unmatched. This CDR3 comprises 16 residues. Germline-derived CDR1 and CDR2 are MNHNY and SVGAGI (reference sequence). In DNA, the CDR3 is TGTGCCAGCAGTTACAAGACTAGCGGGGCACGCAATGAGCAGTTCTTC. As protein: CASSYKTSGARNEQFF.

V and J are TRBV2 and TRBJ2-5; 9 bases line up with TRBD2. Germline assignment: CDR1 SNHLY and CDR2 FYNNEI. V lost 2 bases, J lost 5 bases, and 3 bases stayed unmatched. The CDR3 runs to 14 residues. The CDR3 DNA reads as TGTGCCAGCAGTGAACGTAGCGGGAGTGAGACCCAGTACTTC. It codes for CASSERSGSETQYF. Based on the CDR3 plus reference TRBV2 and TRBJ2-5, the full variable domain is EPEVTQTPSHQVTQMGQEVILRCVPISNHLYFYWYRQILGQKVEFLVSFYNNEISEKSEIFDDQFSVERPDGSNFTLKIRSTKLEDSAMYFCASSERSGSETQYFGPGTRLLVL.

The CDR3 region has the DNA TGTGCCACCAGCAGAAGTAGCCCAAACTACGAGCAGTACTTC. Protein sequence: CATSRSSPNYEQYF. V usage is TRBV15 and J usage is TRBJ2-7; D uncertain. This CDR3 is 14 amino acids long. Germline V gene data show CDR1 as LNHNV and CDR2 as YYDKDF (reference sequence). V was pared by 2 bases and J by 3 bases, with 11 bases between.

V usage is TRBV9 and J usage is TRBJ2-7; D gene ambiguous. Per germline, CDR1 SGDLS and CDR2 YYNGEE. V was shortened by 0 bases and J by 2 bases, with 15 bases between the two germline ends. The CDR3 length is 16 residues. CDR3 nucleotide sequence: TGTGCCAGCAGCGTAGCCCCGGATGCTAGTACCTACGAGCAGTACTTC. Its translation is CASSVAPDASTYEQYF.

This chain connects TRBV9 to TRBJ1-6; D gene ambiguous. The CDR3 is 14 amino acids. The germline gives CDR1 SGDLS, CDR2 YYNGEE. V lost 0 bases, J lost 8 bases, and 9 bases lay in between. The CDR3 DNA follows: TGTGCCAGCAGCGTAGGTTACGGGGATTCACCCCTCCACTTT. Translated, it gives CASSVGYGDSPLHF.

The chain links TRBV30 to TRBJ2-7, with 10 bases lining up with TRBD1. Trimming at V came to 3 bases and at J to 7 bases, leaving 9 bases not matched to a gene. The CDR3 runs 14 residues. Germline V gene lookup returns CDR1 GTSNPN and CDR2 SVGIG (reference sequence). The DNA of the CDR3 is TGTGCCTGGAGCCCCGGGACAGGGGCCTTGGAGCAGTACTTC. Encoded protein: CAWSPGTGALEQYF.

This clone showed up just once. The chain employs TRBV4-1 and TRBJ1-1; 8 bases fit TRBD1. The CDR3 runs 16 residues. Germline assignment: CDR1 MGHRA and CDR2 YSYEKL. Trimming at V came to 2 bases and at J to 11 bases, leaving 16 bases not matched to a gene. DNA for the CDR3: TGCGCCAGCAGCCAACAAACCCGGACAGGGACTCCTAGGGCTTTCTTT. Protein product: CASSQQTRTGTPRAFF.

The chain combines TRBV5-1 with TRBJ1-1; possibly TRBD1 for D (6 bases). The CDR3 consists of 15 residues. V was cut by 7 bases and J by 3 bases, with 19 bases left in between. The V gene's germline CDR1 is SGHRS and CDR2 YFSETQ. CDR3: CASHPGGATDTEAFF. The DNA for the CDR3 is TGCGCCAGCCACCCCGGGGGGGCTACCGACACTGAAGCTTTCTTT. Complete variable domain (other parts from reference TRBV5-1 and TRBJ1-1): KAGVTQTPRYLIKTRGQQVTLSCSPISGHRSVSWYQQTPGQGLQFLFEYFSETQRNKGNFPGRFSGRQFSNSRSEMNVSTLELGDSALYLCASHPGGATDTEAFFGQGTRLTVV.

The chain uses TRBV5-7 and TRBJ2-2; 7 positions agree with TRBD2. TRBV5-7 is identified as an open reading frame with a role that is uncertain. CDR3 length equals 14 residues. The V and J ends lost 1 base and 4 bases, in that order; junction bases with no gene match: 1. The CDR3 region is CASSLRGGTGELFF. The CDR3 DNA reads as TGTGCCAGCAGCTTGCGCGGGGGCACCGGGGAGCTGTTTTTT.

This clone was recorded only once. This chain connects TRBV19 to TRBJ1-5; D unresolved. Trimming took 1 base from V and 5 from J, leaving 6 bases between them. CDR3 length equals 13 residues. Looked up from germline, CDR1 is LNHDA and CDR2 is SQIVND (reference sequence). The CDR3 loop is CASSIGRDQPQHF. The DNA of the CDR3 is TGTGCCAGTAGTATAGGGCGAGATCAGCCCCAGCATTTT.